This record looks at one T cell receptor beta chain sequence and its context. Its target antigen remains unknown. No base qualities exist here, and no much larger clone lies one base off it. The V end loses 1 base and the J end loses 4 bases, and a stretch of 10 bases separates them. Counted from cysteine to phenylalanine, this CDR3 has 15 amino acids. This entry keeps only the CDR3 DNA: 45 bases, framed from base 1. CDR1 MGHRA and CDR2 YSYEKL were looked up in the germline V gene. The sample comes from a study of identical twins (dated by TCRdb to the mid-2010s). At the level of the whole study: To test whether fetal clonotypes persist, this study deep-sequenced TCR alpha and beta repertoires from monozygotic twins, from unrelated adults of various ages, and from cord blood. To rule out contamination, replicate twin experiments were performed at different times with different library preparation protocols.

Every donor in the study was a healthy Caucasian. The researchers also sequenced three unrelated adults who were not twins: a male aged 18 to 30, a male aged 50 to 59, and a female aged 50 to 59. Miltenyi CD45RO+ enrichment and human naive T-cell isolation kits were used to isolate memory (CD45RO+) and naive T cells from PBMC. What the authors observed across the whole study: Invariant T cells such as MAIT and iNKT could partly confound zero-insertion analyses, although diverse VJ usage argued against such confounding for most clonotypes. Because the same donors could not be followed over many years, the conclusions depended on cross-sectional statistical analysis. Excess twin sharing in beta out-of-frame sequences was weaker because fewer shared sequences lowered the signal-to-noise ratio. Out-of-frame TCR alpha sequences shared between twins showed an excess of low generation-probability sequences compared with coincidental sharing between unrelated individuals. Fewer insertions were carried by abundant cord blood beta clonotypes, a similar but weaker trend appeared in young adult naive repertoires, and no such trend appeared in memory repertoires. Out-of-frame TCR alpha sharing in monozygotic twins was systematically underestimated by recombination models, whereas sharing between unrelated individuals was in agreement with the recombination models.

To prepare the library, 5' RACE was applied. Data came from an Illumina HiSeq 2000. A universal primer binding site was introduced by template switching, and a unique molecular identifier was present in the final cDNA, enabling accurate counting of TCR cDNA molecules. First-strand cDNA for TCR alpha and beta chains was synthesized from specific primers in the conserved constant-segment region. Each cDNA library was double barcoded, with a SMART-Mk sample barcode plus Illumina barcodes, to control for contamination. Two successive PCR steps introduced TruSeq adapter sequences along with Illumina sample barcodes. The TCR alpha and beta cDNA libraries were sequenced on the Illumina HiSeq platform using custom primers. The paper's processing steps were these. Raw reads were processed with MiGEC to extract unique molecular identifiers, and MiXCR was used to determine CDR3 positions. Recombination models were inferred per individual with the repgenHMM and IGoR tools using an EM algorithm. Shared clonotype analysis was performed with the tcR package in R, normalizing sharing by the product of cloneset sizes. To study raw recombination free of thymic and clonal selection effects, out-of-frame nonproductive sequences were analyzed. TCRdb passed the public sequencing reads through fastp at Q25 and MiXCR, retaining productive beta sequences. Rows merge per CDR3 protein into single entries with the most common DNA and genes. The V and J calls, along with clone size, are taken from TCRdb and not from the paper's own processing. The sample table lists a few hundred thousand distinct CDR3 sequences, about 18% of them with a count of one. The leading ten clones occupy approximately 12% of the sample.

Material for sequencing was naive T cells sorted from blood. According to the study, the label for this sample's cell subset or site signals: cells isolated with a human naive T-cell isolation kit. This TCR came from a man aged 50-60 years in good health. Rearrangement joined TRBV4-1 to TRBJ2-2; TRBD1 could be the D gene, as 6 bases match. The sequenced DNA: TGCGCCAGCAGCCAAGGGACAGTACTCACCGGGGAGCTGTTTTTT. It encodes CASSQGTVLTGELFF.